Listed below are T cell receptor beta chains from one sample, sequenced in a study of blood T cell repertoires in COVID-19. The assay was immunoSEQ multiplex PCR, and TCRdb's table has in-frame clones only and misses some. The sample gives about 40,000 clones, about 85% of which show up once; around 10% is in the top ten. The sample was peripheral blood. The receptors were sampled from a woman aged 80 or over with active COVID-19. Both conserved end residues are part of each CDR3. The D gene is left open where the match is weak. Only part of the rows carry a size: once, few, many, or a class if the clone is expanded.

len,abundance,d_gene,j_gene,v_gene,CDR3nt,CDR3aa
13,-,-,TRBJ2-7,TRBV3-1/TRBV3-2,TGTGCCAGCAGCCAAGGACTTCTCTACGAGCAGTACTTC,CASSQGLLYEQYF
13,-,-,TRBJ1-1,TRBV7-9,TGTGCCAGCAGCTCAGGGATGAACACTGAAGCTTTCTTT,CASSSGMNTEAFF
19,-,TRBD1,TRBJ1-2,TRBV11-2,TGTGCCAGCAGCTTAGATATAGGAGGGGGCCGTTATCGAGACTATGGCTACACCTTC,CASSLDIGGGRYRDYGYTF
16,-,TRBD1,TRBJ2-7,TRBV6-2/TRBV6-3,TGTGCCAGCAGTTCCCCCGACAGGGGGAACTTGGCCGAGCAGTACTTC,CASSSPDRGNLAEQYF
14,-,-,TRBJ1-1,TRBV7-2,TGTGCCAGCAGCTTAACGGGGGGAATCACTGAAGCTTTCTTT,CASSLTGGITEAFF
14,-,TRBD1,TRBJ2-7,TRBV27,TGTGCCAGCAGTCCCTTGGACAGGGGAGGCGAGCAGTACTTC,CASSPLDRGGEQYF
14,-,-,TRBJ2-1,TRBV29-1,TGCAGCGTTGAAGATCGACAGGACTACAATGAGCAGTTCTTC,CSVEDRQDYNEQFF
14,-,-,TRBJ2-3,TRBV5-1,TGCGCCAGCAGCTTGGAGCGAGCCGCAGATACGCAGTATTTT,CASSLERAADTQYF
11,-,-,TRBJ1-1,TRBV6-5,TGTGCCAGCCGGAGGAGCACTGAAGCTTTCTTT,CASRRSTEAFF
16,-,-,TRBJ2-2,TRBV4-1,TGCGCCAGCAGCCGTGCACAGGCGCAAGGGACCGGGGAGCTGTTTTTT,CASSRAQAQGTGELFF
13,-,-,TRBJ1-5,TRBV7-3,TGTGCCAGCAGCTTAACATCGAATCAGCCCCAGCATTTT,CASSLTSNQPQHF
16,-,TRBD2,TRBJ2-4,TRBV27,TGTGCCAGCAGTCCCCGTGCTAGCGGGGGGAAAAACATTCAGTACTTC,CASSPRASGGKNIQYF
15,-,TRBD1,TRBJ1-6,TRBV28,TGTGCCAGCAAGGGGGCCGGCCCCTATAATTCACCCCTCCACTTT,CASKGAGPYNSPLHF
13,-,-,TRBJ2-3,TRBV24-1,TGTGCCACCAGTGTCCTAAGCACAGATACGCAGTATTTT,CATSVLSTDTQYF
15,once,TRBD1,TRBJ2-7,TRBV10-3,TGTGCCATCAGTGAGGTACAGGGGGCCTCCTACGAGCAGTACTTC,CAISEVQGASYEQYF
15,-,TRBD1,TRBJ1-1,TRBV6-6,TGTGCCAGCAGTTACTCGGGACAGGGAGGCACTGAAGCTTTCTTT,CASSYSGQGGTEAFF
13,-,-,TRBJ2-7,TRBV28,TGTGCCAGCACCAGGGGTCCCGGATACGAGCAGTACTTC,CASTRGPGYEQYF
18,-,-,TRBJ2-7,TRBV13,TGTGCCAGCAGCCCCGGGGGGCCGCGTGATTACAGGGCCTACGAGCAGTACTTC,CASSPGGPRDYRAYEQYF
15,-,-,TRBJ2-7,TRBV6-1,TGTGCCAGCAGTGAAACGGCGGGACAGCTCTACGAGCAGTACTTC,CASSETAGQLYEQYF